This TCR beta chain was sequenced in a study of cytomegalovirus exposure and HLA in healthy donors. In regard to this clone: The antigen is not known.

Findings and caveats of the study: It was taken for granted in presence/absence analyses that sequencing depth across donors was roughly uniform.

V lost 5 bases to trimming and J lost 4 bases, with 17 bases between them. Germline CDR1 reads MNHEY; CDR2 reads SMNVEV (reference sequence). The CDR3 contains 15 residues. The PCR made use of 60 Vbeta and 13 Jbeta primers. Profiling relied on immunoSEQ multiplex PCR, and the TCRdb table lists in-frame clones only, not all of them. The data hold around 160,000 clones, with roughly 80% observed a single time. Whereas donors were nominally healthy upon sampling, unrecorded immune exposures were probable. The genes are TRBV27 and TRBJ1-1; perhaps TRBD1 as D (6 bases). This receptor was identified in a man aged 40-55 years in good health and CMV-seropositive. Material for sequencing was PBMCs. CDR3 region: CASSPYRESTTEAFF. CDR3 nucleotides: TGTGCCAGCAGTCCCTACAGGGAATCGACCACTGAAGCTTTCTTT.